One sample yielded the 7 T cell receptor beta chains listed below, sequenced in a study of CD8+ T cells in alopecia areata. Sequencing templates came from extracted RNA that was reverse transcribed into cDNA. Profiled with immunoSEQ multiplex PCR; TCRdb holds only in-frame clones, not every one. The table includes about 200,000 clones, approximately 60% detected once. Sequencing was performed on CD8+ T cells sorted from blood. The receptor set was obtained from a human donor in good health.

The chain joins TRBV5-1 to TRBJ2-5; no reliable D call. From germline, CDR1 is SGHRS and CDR2 YFSETQ. The V gene lost 4 bases and the J gene lost 0 bases, with 7 bases spanning the gap. This CDR3 comprises 13 residues. In DNA, the CDR3 is TGCGCCAGCAGCCCCGTGGACCAAGAGACCCAGTACTTC. This translates into CASSPVDQETQYF.

The chain combines TRBV6-4 with TRBJ2-1; D gene uncertain. CDR3 length equals 13 residues. Trimming stripped 5 bases from V and 2 bases from J, with 7 bases between. Looked up from germline, CDR1 is MRHNA and CDR2 is SNTAGT. The CDR3 is CASSPNTYNEQFF. CDR3 bases: TGTGCCAGCAGTCCCAATACCTACAATGAGCAGTTCTTC.

About this clone itself: At the DNA level, this CDR3 is encoded by other sequences in the same sample as well. The chain employs TRBV29-1 and TRBJ1-1, with D uncertain. V was shortened by 4 bases and J by 2 bases, with 8 bases between the two germline ends. Germline loops: CDR1 SQVTM, CDR2 ANQGSEA. The CDR3 length is 12 residues. The CDR3 protein is CSVGTVNTEAFF. The CDR3 bases are TGCAGCGTTGGCACAGTCAACACTGAAGCTTTCTTT.

The chain links TRBV6-5 to TRBJ2-7, with D maybe TRBD2 (6 bases). This CDR3 spans 16 amino acids. Germline loops: CDR1 MNHEY, CDR2 SVGAGI. The ends were cut back, 0 bases at V and 2 bases at J, with 14 bases in the middle. In DNA form, the CDR3 reads TGTGCCAGCAGTTACTCAGGTCGGACGGGGGCCTACGAGCAGTACTTC. Its protein is CASSYSGRTGAYEQYF.

J is TRBJ1-2 and V is TRBV7-9; 7 bases are a match to TRBD1. The CDR3 has 13 residues. CDR1 SEHNR and CDR2 FQNEAQ come from the germline V gene (reference sequence). V shed 2 bases and J 8 bases; nucleotides not matched to a gene: 5. The CDR3 reads CASSLTGDRGYTF. CDR3 in DNA: TGTGCCAGCAGCTTAACAGGGGACCGGGGCTACACCTTC.

Details on this clone: The germline gene is not matched at one end of the junction; a read error may be the cause. The chain recombines TRBV29-1 with TRBJ1-1; D remains ambiguous. CDR1 and CDR2 from the germline V gene are SQVTM and ANQGSEA. CDR3 length: 12 amino acids. The CDR3 region is CSVKELITEAFF. DNA for the CDR3: TGCAGCGTTAAAGAGCTGATCACTGAAGCTTTCTTT.

This clone was counted between two and nine times. This chain connects TRBV5-4 to TRBJ1-2; no clear D gene. Per the germline V gene, CDR1 is SGHNT and CDR2 is YYREEE (reference sequence). V was cut by 0 bases and J by 7 bases, with 4 bases left in between. This CDR3 has 11 residues. CDR3 DNA sequence: TGTGCCAGCAGCTTGGACACTGGCTACACCTTC. This gives the protein CASSLDTGYTF.